Detailed here is one T cell receptor (beta chain). Its antigen is currently unknown. Data came from immunoSEQ multiplex PCR; TCRdb stores just in-frame clones and leaves some out. The sample lists about 40,000 clones, 70% to 90% occurring once. The CDR3 is made up of 15 amino acids. CDR1 LNHDA and CDR2 SQIVND come from the germline V gene (reference sequence). This sample stems from a study of T cells in narcolepsy. Across the study: Patients with NT1 or NT2 and healthy control donors were enrolled. Study findings and constraints: Blood of same and different patients, but not healthy controls, reportedly held recurring autoreactive clonotypes. HCRT-specific and TRIB2-specific autoreactive clonotypes appeared among same-patient CSF and blood CD4+ clonotypes.

Sequencing was carried out using CD45RA- memory CD4+ T cells from PBMCs. The rearrangement uses TRBV19 and TRBJ2-3, with 9 bases matching TRBD2. This TCR was recovered from a human donor with narcolepsy. CDR3 coding DNA: TGTGCGAGCGGCGGAGAGGGCGGGAGGGTTAATACGCAGTATTTT. This codes for CASGGEGGRVNTQYF.